Presented here are 3 T cell receptor beta chains from one specimen sequenced in a study of T cell responses to AZD1222 COVID-19 vaccine. Profiled with immunoSEQ multiplex PCR; TCRdb holds only in-frame clones, not every one. The sample lists 70,000 or so clones; 80% to 90% were seen once. The sample consisted of peripheral blood, taken on day 0 of AZD1222 vaccination. Receptor source: an adult in good health.

This clone was observed a single time. The chain couples TRBV5-4 to TRBJ1-2, with 7 nucleotides matching TRBD1. The trim removed 0 bases at V and 11 bases at J, leaving 7 bases unmatched. The V gene's germline CDR1 is SGHNT and CDR2 YYREEE (reference sequence). The CDR3 is made up of 13 amino acids. The CDR3 protein is CASSLAGQSPYTF. DNA of the CDR3: TGTGCCAGCAGCTTGGCGGGACAGTCCCCTTACACCTTC.

V usage is TRBV5-1 and J usage is TRBJ1-1; no reliable D call. The CDR3 is 14 amino acids. CDR1 and CDR2 from the germline V gene are SGHRS and YFSETQ. V lost 6 bases and J 3 bases, leaving 15 bases between the germline ends. The CDR3, as DNA: TGCGCCAGCAAGGGATCCGGTTCCCACACTGAAGCTTTCTTT. It is translated as CASKGSGSHTEAFF.

The chain recombines TRBV7-2 with TRBJ1-6, with D hard to call. V gave up 5 bases and J gave up 13 bases, with 18 bases separating them. There are 14 residues in the CDR3. From germline, CDR1 is SGHTA and CDR2 FQGNSA. The CDR3 DNA reads as TGTGCCAGCAGCCCCTACTCGACCCGCGAGCCCCTCCACTTT. Amino acid sequence: CASSPYSTREPLHF.